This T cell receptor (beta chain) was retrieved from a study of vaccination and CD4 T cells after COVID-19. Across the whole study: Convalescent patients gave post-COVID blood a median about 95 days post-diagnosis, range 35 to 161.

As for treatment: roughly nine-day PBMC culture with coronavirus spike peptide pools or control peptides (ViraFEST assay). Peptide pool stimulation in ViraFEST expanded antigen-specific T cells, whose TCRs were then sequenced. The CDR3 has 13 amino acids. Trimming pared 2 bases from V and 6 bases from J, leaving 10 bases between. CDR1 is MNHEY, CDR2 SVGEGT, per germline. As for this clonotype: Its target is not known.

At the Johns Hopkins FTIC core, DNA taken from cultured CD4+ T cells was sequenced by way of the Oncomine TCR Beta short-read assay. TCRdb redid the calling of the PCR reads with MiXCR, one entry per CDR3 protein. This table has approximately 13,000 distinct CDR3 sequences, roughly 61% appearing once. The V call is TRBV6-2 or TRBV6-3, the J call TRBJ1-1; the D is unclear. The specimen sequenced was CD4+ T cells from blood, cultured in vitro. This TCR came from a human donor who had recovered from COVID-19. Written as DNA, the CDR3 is TGTGCCAGCAGTTACGGATCTGCCGCTGAAGCTTTCTTT. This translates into CASSYGSAAEAFF.